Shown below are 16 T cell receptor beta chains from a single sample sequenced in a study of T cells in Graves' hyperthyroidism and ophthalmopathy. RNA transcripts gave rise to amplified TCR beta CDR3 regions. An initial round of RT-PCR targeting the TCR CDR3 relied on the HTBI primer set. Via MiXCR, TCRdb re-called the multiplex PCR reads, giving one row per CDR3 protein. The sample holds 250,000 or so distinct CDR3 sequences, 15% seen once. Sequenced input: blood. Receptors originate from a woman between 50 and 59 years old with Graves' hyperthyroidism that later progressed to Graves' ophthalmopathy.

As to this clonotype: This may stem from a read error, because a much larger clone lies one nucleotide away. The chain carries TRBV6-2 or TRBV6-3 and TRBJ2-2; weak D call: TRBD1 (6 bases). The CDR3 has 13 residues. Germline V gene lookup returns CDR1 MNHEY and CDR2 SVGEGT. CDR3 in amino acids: CVSTVRGSGELFF. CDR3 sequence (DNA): TGTGTCAGCACCGTAAGGGGGTCCGGGGAGCTGTTTTTT.

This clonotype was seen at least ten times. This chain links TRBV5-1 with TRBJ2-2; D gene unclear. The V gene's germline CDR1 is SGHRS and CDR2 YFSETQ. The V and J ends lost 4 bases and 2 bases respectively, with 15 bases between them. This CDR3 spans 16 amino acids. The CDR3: CASSALQSANTGELFF. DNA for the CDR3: TGCGCCAGCAGCGCGCTACAGAGCGCCAACACCGGGGAGCTGTTTTTT. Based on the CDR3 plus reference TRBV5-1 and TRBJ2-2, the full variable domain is KAGVTQTPRYLIKTRGQQVTLSCSPISGHRSVSWYQQTPGQGLQFLFEYFSETQRNKGNFPGRFSGRQFSNSRSEMNVSTLELGDSALYLCASSALQSANTGELFFGEGSRLTVL.

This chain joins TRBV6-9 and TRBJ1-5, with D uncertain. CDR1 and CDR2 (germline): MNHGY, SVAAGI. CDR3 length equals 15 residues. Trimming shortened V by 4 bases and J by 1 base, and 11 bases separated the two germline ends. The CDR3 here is CASSWSSGSNQPQHF. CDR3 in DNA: TGTGCCAGCAGTTGGAGCAGCGGCAGCAATCAGCCCCAGCATTTT.

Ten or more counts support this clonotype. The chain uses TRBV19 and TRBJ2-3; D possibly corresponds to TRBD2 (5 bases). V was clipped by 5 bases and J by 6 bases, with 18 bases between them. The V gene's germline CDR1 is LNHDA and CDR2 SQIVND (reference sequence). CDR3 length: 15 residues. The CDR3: CASSPFQRSGDTQYF. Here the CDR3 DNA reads TGTGCCAGTAGTCCCTTCCAGCGGAGTGGGGATACGCAGTATTTT.

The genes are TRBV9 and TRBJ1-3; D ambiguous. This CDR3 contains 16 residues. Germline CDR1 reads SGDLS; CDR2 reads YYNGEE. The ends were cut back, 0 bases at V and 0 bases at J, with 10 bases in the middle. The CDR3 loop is CASSVAWSLSGNTIYF. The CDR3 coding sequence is TGTGCCAGCAGCGTAGCATGGAGCCTCTCTGGAAACACCATATATTTT. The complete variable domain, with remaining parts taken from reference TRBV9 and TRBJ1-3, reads DSGVTQTPKHLITATGQRVTLRCSPRSGDLSVYWYQQSLDQGLQFLIQYYNGEERAKGNILERFSAQQFPDLHSELNLSSLELGDSALYFCASSVAWSLSGNTIYFGEGSWLTVV.

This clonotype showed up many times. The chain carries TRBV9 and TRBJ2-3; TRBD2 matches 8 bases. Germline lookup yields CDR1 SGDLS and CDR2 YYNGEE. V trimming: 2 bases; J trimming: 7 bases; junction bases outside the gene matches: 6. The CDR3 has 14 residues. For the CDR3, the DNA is TGTGCCAGCAGCGTCGATAGCGGGACGAATACGCAGTATTTT. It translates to CASSVDSGTNTQYF.

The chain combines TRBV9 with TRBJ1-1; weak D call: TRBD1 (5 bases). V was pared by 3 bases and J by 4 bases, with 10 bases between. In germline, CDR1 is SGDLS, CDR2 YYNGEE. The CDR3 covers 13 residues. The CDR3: CASSAGGGTEAFF. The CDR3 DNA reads TGTGCCAGCAGCGCTGGGGGGGGCACTGAAGCTTTCTTT.

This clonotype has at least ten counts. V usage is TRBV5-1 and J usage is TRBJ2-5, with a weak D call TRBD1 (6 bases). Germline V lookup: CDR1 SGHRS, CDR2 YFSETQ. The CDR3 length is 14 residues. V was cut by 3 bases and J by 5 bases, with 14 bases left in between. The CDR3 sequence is CASSSGTSRETQYF. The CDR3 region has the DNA TGCGCCAGCAGCTCCGGGACATCCCGTGAGACCCAGTACTTC. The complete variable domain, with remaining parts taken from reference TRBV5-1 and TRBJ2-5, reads KAGVTQTPRYLIKTRGQQVTLSCSPISGHRSVSWYQQTPGQGLQFLFEYFSETQRNKGNFPGRFSGRQFSNSRSEMNVSTLELGDSALYLCASSSGTSRETQYFGPGTRLLVL.

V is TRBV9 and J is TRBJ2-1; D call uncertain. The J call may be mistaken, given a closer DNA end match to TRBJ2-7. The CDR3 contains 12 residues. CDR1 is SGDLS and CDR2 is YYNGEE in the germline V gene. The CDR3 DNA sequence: TGTGCCAGCAGCCCAAACCCTCTTGAGCAGTACTTC. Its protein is CASSPNPLEQYF.

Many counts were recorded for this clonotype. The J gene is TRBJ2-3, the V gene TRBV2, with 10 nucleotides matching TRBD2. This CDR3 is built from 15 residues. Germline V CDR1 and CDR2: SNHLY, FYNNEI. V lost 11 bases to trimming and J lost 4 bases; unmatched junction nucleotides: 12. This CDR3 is CASSTGLATPDTQYF. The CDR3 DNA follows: TGTGCCTCCTCAACGGGACTAGCGACACCAGATACGCAGTATTTT.

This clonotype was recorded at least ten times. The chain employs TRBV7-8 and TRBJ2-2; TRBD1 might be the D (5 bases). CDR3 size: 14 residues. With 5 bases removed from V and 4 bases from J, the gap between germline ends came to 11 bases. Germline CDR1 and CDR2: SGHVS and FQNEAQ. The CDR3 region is CASSPKRGTGELFF. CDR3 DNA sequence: TGTGCCAGCAGCCCAAAAAGGGGCACCGGGGAGCTGTTTTTT.

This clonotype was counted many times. The CDR3 nucleotides read TGTGCCAGCTCACCCTACCCGGACAGCACAGATACGCAGTATTTT. This codes for CASSPYPDSTDTQYF. V usage is TRBV18 and J usage is TRBJ2-3, with D uncertain. Trimming cost V 3 bases and J 0 bases, with 10 bases left between them. The CDR3 runs to 15 residues. Germline assignment: CDR1 KGHSH and CDR2 LQKENI.

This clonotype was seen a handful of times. The CDR3 here is CASSYTRQHEKLFF. The CDR3 DNA sequence: TGTGCCAGCAGTTACACGAGACAGCATGAAAAACTGTTTTTT. The rearrangement uses TRBV6-5 and TRBJ1-4; perhaps TRBD1 as D (5 bases). Per the germline V gene, CDR1 is MNHEY and CDR2 is SVGAGI. V lost 2 bases and J lost 6, with 10 bases in between. This CDR3 contains 14 residues.

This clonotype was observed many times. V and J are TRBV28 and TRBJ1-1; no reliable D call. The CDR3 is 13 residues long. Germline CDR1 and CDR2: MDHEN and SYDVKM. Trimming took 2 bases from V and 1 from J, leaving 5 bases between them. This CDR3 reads CASSLVTNTEAFF. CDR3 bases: TGTGCCAGCAGTTTAGTCACGAACACTGAAGCTTTCTTT.

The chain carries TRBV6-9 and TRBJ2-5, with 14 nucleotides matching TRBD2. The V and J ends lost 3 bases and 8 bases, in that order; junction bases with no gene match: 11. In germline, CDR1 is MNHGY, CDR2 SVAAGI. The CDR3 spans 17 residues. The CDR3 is CASSYVLGLAGVRTQYF. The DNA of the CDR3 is TGTGCCAGCAGTTACGTGTTGGGACTAGCGGGAGTCAGAACCCAGTACTTC.

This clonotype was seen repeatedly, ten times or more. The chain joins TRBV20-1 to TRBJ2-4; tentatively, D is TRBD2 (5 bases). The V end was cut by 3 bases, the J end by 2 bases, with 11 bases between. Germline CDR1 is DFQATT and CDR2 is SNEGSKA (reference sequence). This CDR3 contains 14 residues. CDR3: CSASEGPTKNIQYF. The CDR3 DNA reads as TGCAGTGCTAGTGAGGGTCCCACCAAAAACATTCAGTACTTC.